This TCR beta chain was sequenced during a study of blood T cell repertoires in COVID-19 (TCRdb year 2020). For context, the study as a whole: Samples covering the acute and convalescent phases of COVID-19 were provided by collaborators in the United States, Italy and Spain. The prospective study material was composed of cDNA or gDNA derived from T cells, B-cell-depleted T cells, or PBMCs. A freely available public database, intended as a resource for researchers studying the immune response to SARS-CoV-2, is where the repertoires were released. The samples were drawn from the first 160 participants of the ongoing ImmuneRACE study and from 1,254 subjects provided by 6 global collaborators. Where available, HLA class I and class II types were taken from metadata supplied by the sample provider and were not determined by assay-based typing. The dataset comprised deeply sampled blood TCRbeta repertoires from subjects exposed to, actively infected with, or recovered from COVID-19. Sample metadata almost always included a de-identified subject ID, COVID-19 status, age in years and sex.

Concerning this clone itself: Its recognized antigen is unknown. Base qualities are not recorded, but no much larger clone differs from it by a single base.

The collaborating institutions used their own protocols to collect whole blood in K2EDTA tubes. Collaborator samples were shipped for TCRbeta analysis as frozen whole blood, isolated PBMCs, or DNA extracted from either sample type. The CDR1 and CDR2 encoded by the germline V gene are ENHRY and SYGVKD. V and J are trimmed by 2 bases and 7 bases, and the gene matches miss 4 bases of the junction. Including cysteine and phenylalanine, the CDR3 has 13 amino acids. Of all the DNA, just the CDR3 is kept, 39 bases in frame from base 1. The immunoSEQ Assay, a bias-controlled multiplex PCR, was used to amplify TCRbeta CDR3 regions from genomic DNA. The authors' pipeline ran thus. The number of nucleated cells in each sample was estimated by amplification of reference gene primers within the assay. To quantify the absolute abundance of each unique TCRbeta CDR3 rearrangement, sequence reads were collapsed and filtered. For each sample, productive Simpson clonality was calculated as the square root of Simpson's diversity index over productive rearrangements. Sourced from immuneACCESS, this table was stored by TCRdb with only in-frame sequences that have V and J called. A share of the clones is absent; for the studies checked, an unresolved V gene accounts for under half, and the remainder has no known explanation. V and J calls and clone size are copied from that table; D and trimming were computed from the DNA. This sample has about 120,000 clones in its table, and about 80% of those were observed once. Roughly 17% of the sample lies in the top ten.

Overall study outcomes, separate from this receptor: How much clinical and demographic metadata was included differed by source and by participant, and the metadata was provided uncurated.

Sequencing was performed on peripheral blood. The source is a man aged 60 to 75 with active or convalescent COVID-19. The rearrangement joined TRBV10-3 to TRBJ2-5; TRBD1 lines up with 7 middle nucleotides. The CDR3 amino acid sequence is: CAISEAGGGTQYF. The DNA sequence is as follows: TGTGCCATCAGTGAGGCAGGGGGTGGGACCCAGTACTTC.